The 20 T cell receptor beta chains in this list originate from one sample, sequenced in a study of CD8 T cells in ankylosing spondylitis. General study results and limits: Blood from ankylosing spondylitis patients appeared to carry a characteristic roughly 8-variant TCR beta motif.

TCRdb reanalysed the 5' RACE reads using MiXCR and keeps one entry per CDR3 protein. Of under 450,000 distinct CDR3 sequences in the sample, 15% to 20% are singletons; the top ten hold just over 1%. Their cognate antigens are unknown. The sequencing sample was made of blood, either unsorted or a sorted T cell fraction (not recorded which). These TCRs come from a male donor with ankylosing spondylitis.

This clonotype was picked up many times. The V call is TRBV7-2, the J call TRBJ2-2; D is possibly TRBD1 (7 bases). The V end was cut by 2 bases, the J end by 6 bases, with 13 bases between. The CDR3 is 15 amino acids. Germline V gene data show CDR1 as SGHTA and CDR2 as FQGNSA. CDR3 coding DNA: TGTGCCAGCAGCTTAAGAGACAGGGAGGCCGGGGAGCTGTTTTTT. The encoded protein is CASSLRDREAGELFF.

This clonotype was seen a handful of times. The chain has TRBV11-2 and TRBJ2-3; D not certain. The CDR3 is 13 amino acids. Germline V gene lookup returns CDR1 SGHAT and CDR2 FQNNGV. Trimming removed 4 bases at V and 2 bases at J, with 7 bases between. CDR3 in amino acids: CASSSHLTDTQYF. CDR3 DNA sequence: TGTGCCAGCAGCTCCCACCTCACAGATACGCAGTATTTT. Combining the CDR3 with reference TRBV11-2 and TRBJ2-3 gives the whole variable domain EAGVAQSPRYKIIEKRQSVAFWCNPISGHATLYWYQQILGQGPKLLIQFQNNGVVDDSQLPKDRFSAERLKGVDSTLKIQPAKLEDSAVYLCASSSHLTDTQYFGPGTRLTVL.

Ten or more counts support this clonotype. The rearrangement joins TRBV11-2 to TRBJ1-1, with D perhaps matching TRBD1 (5 bases). Trimming shortened V by 5 bases and J by 3 bases, and 10 bases separated the two germline ends. This CDR3 spans 13 amino acids. Germline V gives CDR1 SGHAT, CDR2 FQNNGV. As DNA, the CDR3 is TGTGCCAGCAGCCAAGGGACCTACACTGAAGCTTTCTTT. As protein: CASSQGTYTEAFF.

This clonotype was detected a few times. The chain combines TRBV6-2 or TRBV6-3 with TRBJ2-2; 16 bases line up with TRBD2. The CDR3 length is 20 residues. Germline CDR1 is MNHEY and CDR2 is SVGEGT. Trimming removed 6 bases from V and 7 bases from J; junction bases left unmatched: 17. This CDR3 is CASSLRGTSGRADSIGELFF. The CDR3 region has the DNA TGTGCCAGCAGCCTCCGCGGGACTAGCGGGAGGGCCGACAGTATCGGGGAGCTGTTTTTT.

This chain connects TRBV10-3 to TRBJ1-5; TRBD1 is a possible D gene (5 bases). V was pared by 4 bases and J by 4 bases, with 14 bases between. CDR1 is ENHRY, CDR2 SYGVKD, per germline. This CDR3 has 15 amino acids. For the CDR3, the DNA is TGTGCCATCAGTGCGGACTGGGGGGGGAATCAGCCCCAGCATTTT. Translated: CAISADWGGNQPQHF.

In this sample, this clonotype turned up many times. The chain links TRBV29-1 to TRBJ1-1; D unresolved. Trimming removed 8 bases at V and 2 bases at J, with 12 bases between. CDR1 and CDR2 from the germline V gene are SQVTM and ANQGSEA. This CDR3 spans 12 amino acids. CDR3 residues: CSTADVNTEAFF. The CDR3 region has the DNA TGCAGCACAGCGGACGTTAACACTGAAGCTTTCTTT.

The chain combines TRBV20-1 with TRBJ1-2; 8 bases agree with TRBD1. Germline values: CDR1 DFQATT, CDR2 SNEGSKA (reference sequence). The CDR3 has 12 amino acids. The V gene end was trimmed by 5 bases and the J gene end by 6 bases; junction bases not matched to a gene: 5. DNA for the CDR3: TGCAGTGCTCAGGACAGGGAGGATGGCTACACCTTC. Amino acids: CSAQDREDGYTF.

The genes are TRBV14 and TRBJ2-1; 8 positions agree with TRBD1. From germline, CDR1 is SGHDN and CDR2 FVKESK. Trimming took 3 bases from V and 7 from J; bases not matched to a gene: 5. CDR3 length: 14 amino acids. The CDR3 bases are TGTGCCAGCAGCCAGTGGACAGGGAAAAATGAGCAGTTCTTC. It is translated as CASSQWTGKNEQFF.

In its sample, this clonotype was seen a few times. The rearrangement links TRBV12-3 or TRBV12-4 to TRBJ1-3; D remains ambiguous. V gave up 6 bases and J gave up 0 bases, with 12 bases separating them. The CDR3 spans 15 residues. This CDR3 reads CASRGTGSSGNTIYF. The CDR3 DNA reads as TGTGCCAGCAGGGGCACGGGCAGCTCTGGAAACACCATATATTTT.

This rearrangement joins TRBV6-1 to TRBJ2-1, with TRBD2 matching over 12 bases. Germline assignment: CDR1 MNHNS and CDR2 SASEGT. CDR3 length: 14 amino acids. V shed 7 bases, J shed 7 bases, and the junction held 5 bases outside the gene matches. The CDR3 bases are TGTGCCAGCAATGGTGGGACTAGCGGGAATGAGCAGTTCTTC. Translating gives CASNGGTSGNEQFF.

Ten or more counts support this clonotype. The chain joins TRBV20-1 to TRBJ2-7, with 14 positions matching TRBD2. V was clipped by 2 bases and J by 7 bases; unmatched bases: 10. The germline CDR1 and CDR2 sequences are DFQATT and SNEGSKA (reference sequence). This CDR3 is 16 amino acids long. CDR3 nucleotide sequence: TGCAGTGCTAGATCGACTAGCGGGGGGGTACAGAGTGAGCAGTACTTC. Protein sequence: CSARSTSGGVQSEQYF.

This chain joins TRBV27 and TRBJ2-7; D ambiguous. The CDR3 sequence is 14 residues long. Trimming shortened V by 2 bases and J by 2 bases, and 10 bases separated the two germline ends. Germline V gene data show CDR1 as MNHEY and CDR2 as SMNVEV (reference sequence). The DNA for the CDR3 is TGTGCCAGCAGTTTAAAGGGAAAAACCTACGAGCAGTACTTC. Protein sequence: CASSLKGKTYEQYF.

The J gene is TRBJ2-1, the V gene TRBV15; D gene unclear. The CDR3 length is 14 residues. Germline CDR1 reads LNHNV; CDR2 reads YYDKDF (reference sequence). Trimming left V 4 bases short and J 0 bases short, with 7 bases between. The CDR3 coding sequence is TGTGCCACCAGCACCAAGAGCTCCTACAATGAGCAGTTCTTC. Translating gives CATSTKSSYNEQFF.

The rearrangement links TRBV7-2 to TRBJ2-5; 7 nucleotides align to TRBD2. J was trimmed by 1 base and V by 3 bases; bases with no gene match: 11. CDR1 is SGHTA and CDR2 is FQGNSA in the germline V gene. CDR3 length equals 17 residues. The CDR3 DNA follows: TGTGCCAGCAGCTTTAGAGCGGGGTTTGGTCGCCAAGAGACCCAGTACTTC. Its translation is CASSFRAGFGRQETQYF.

The rearrangement links TRBV5-5 to TRBJ1-2; TRBD1 agrees at 9 bases. V gave up 4 bases and J gave up 5 bases; unmatched junction bases: 6. The CDR3 sequence is 14 residues long. The germline CDR1 and CDR2 sequences are SGHKS and YYEKEE (reference sequence). The CDR3 reads CASSPRTGEYGYTF. CDR3 nucleotide sequence: TGTGCCAGCAGCCCCCGGACAGGGGAATATGGCTACACCTTC.

This clonotype has more than one count but fewer than ten. CDR3 residues: CASSYSGTGVTQYF. In DNA, the CDR3 is TGTGCCAGCAGTTACTCCGGGACAGGGGTGACCCAGTACTTC. The chain uses TRBV6-5 and TRBJ2-5; 10 nucleotides line up with TRBD1. V shed 0 bases, J shed 7 bases, and the junction held 2 bases outside the gene matches. The length of the CDR3 is 14 residues. From germline, CDR1 is MNHEY and CDR2 SVGAGI.

This clonotype was seen repeatedly, ten times or more. The V and J genes are TRBV15 and TRBJ1-5, with a weak D call TRBD1 (6 bases). Per germline, CDR1 LNHNV and CDR2 YYDKDF (reference sequence). Trimming cost V 1 base and J 0 bases, with 7 bases left between them. The CDR3 extends over 15 amino acids. The CDR3 DNA reads as TGTGCCACCAGCAGAGGACAGGTTAGCAATCAGCCCCAGCATTTT. This encodes CATSRGQVSNQPQHF.

This clonotype was detected only a few times. The chain couples TRBV20-1 to TRBJ2-5; perhaps TRBD2 as D (6 bases). With 0 bases removed from V and 2 bases from J, the gap between germline ends came to 19 bases. This CDR3 has 17 residues. The germline CDR1 and CDR2 sequences are DFQATT and SNEGSKA (reference sequence). The DNA of the CDR3 is TGCAGTGCTAGAGATGGAGGAGGGACTCAAAAACAAGAGACCCAGTACTTC. This codes for CSARDGGGTQKQETQYF.

This rearrangement joins TRBV7-9 to TRBJ1-2; a possible D gene is TRBD1 (5 bases). Trimming pared 2 bases from V and 5 bases from J, leaving 18 bases between. The CDR3 extends over 16 amino acids. The V gene's germline CDR1 is SEHNR and CDR2 FQNEAQ (reference sequence). CDR3: CASSLRAAGLEYGYTF. The CDR3 nucleotides read TGTGCCAGCAGCTTACGGGCGGCAGGGTTAGAGTATGGCTACACCTTC.

This clonotype was recorded many times. The chain is built from TRBV5-1 and TRBJ1-4; 8 nucleotides match TRBD1. V lost 4 bases and J lost 5; bases outside the gene matches: 4. Germline V gene sequence: CDR1 SGHRS, CDR2 YFSETQ. This CDR3 spans 14 amino acids. The CDR3: CASSPGQGNEKLFF. The CDR3 DNA reads as TGCGCCAGCAGCCCCGGACAGGGAAATGAAAAACTGTTTTTT.